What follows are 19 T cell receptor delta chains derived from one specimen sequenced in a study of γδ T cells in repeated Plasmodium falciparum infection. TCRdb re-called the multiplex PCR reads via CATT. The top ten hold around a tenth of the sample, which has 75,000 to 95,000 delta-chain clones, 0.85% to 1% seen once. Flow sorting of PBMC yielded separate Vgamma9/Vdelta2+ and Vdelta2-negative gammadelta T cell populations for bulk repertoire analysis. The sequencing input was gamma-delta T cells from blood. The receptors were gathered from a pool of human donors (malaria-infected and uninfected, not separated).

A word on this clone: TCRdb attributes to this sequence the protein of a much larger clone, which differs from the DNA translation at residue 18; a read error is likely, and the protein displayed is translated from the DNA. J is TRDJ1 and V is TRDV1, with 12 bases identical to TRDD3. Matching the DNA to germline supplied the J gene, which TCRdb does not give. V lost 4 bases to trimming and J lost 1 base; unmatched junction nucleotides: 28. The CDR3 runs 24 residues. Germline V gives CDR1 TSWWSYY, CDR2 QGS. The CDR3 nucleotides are TGTGCTCTTGGGGTGAACTTCCCAAACCCTGACTGGGGGATACTTGAGCGGAGCACCGATAAACTCATCTTT. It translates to CALGVNFPNPDWGILERSTDKLIF.

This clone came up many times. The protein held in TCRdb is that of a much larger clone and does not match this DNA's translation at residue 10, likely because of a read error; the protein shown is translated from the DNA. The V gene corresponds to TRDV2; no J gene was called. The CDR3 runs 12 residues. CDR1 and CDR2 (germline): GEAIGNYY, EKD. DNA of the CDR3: TGTGCCTGCCGGACACGGACCGATAAACCCATCTTT. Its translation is CACRTRTDKPIF.

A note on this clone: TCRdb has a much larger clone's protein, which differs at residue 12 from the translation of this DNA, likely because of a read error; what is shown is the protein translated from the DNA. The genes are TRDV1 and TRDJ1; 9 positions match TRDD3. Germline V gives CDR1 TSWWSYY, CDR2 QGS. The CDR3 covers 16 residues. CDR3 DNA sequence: TGTGCTCTTGGGGAACTTACCGGGGATACGACCGGTAAACTCATCTTT. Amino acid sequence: CALGELTGDTTGKLIF.

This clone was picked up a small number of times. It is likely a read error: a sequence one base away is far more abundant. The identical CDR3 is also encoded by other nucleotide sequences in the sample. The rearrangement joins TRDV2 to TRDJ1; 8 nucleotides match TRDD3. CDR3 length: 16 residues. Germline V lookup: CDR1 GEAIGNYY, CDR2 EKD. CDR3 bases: TGTGCTTGTGACCGACTGGGGGGGAACTACACCGATAAACTCATCTTT. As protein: CACDRLGGNYTDKLIF.

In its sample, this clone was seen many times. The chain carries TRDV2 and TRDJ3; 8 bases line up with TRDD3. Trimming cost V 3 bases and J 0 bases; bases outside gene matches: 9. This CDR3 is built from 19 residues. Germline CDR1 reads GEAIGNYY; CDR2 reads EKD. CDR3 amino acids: CACDRTGGPSSWDTRQMFF. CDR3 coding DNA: TGTGCCTGTGACCGTACTGGGGGGCCGAGCTCCTGGGACACCCGACAGATGTTTTTC.

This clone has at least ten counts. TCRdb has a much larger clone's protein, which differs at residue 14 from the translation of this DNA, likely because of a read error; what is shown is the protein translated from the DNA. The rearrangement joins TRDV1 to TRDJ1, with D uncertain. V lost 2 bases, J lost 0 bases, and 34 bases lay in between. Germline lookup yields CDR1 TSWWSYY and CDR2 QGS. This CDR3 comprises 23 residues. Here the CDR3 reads CALGEDPSPLYKSLSPYTDKLIF. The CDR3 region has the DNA TGTGCTCTTGGGGAAGACCCGTCCCCTCTCTATAAGTCACTCTCCCCGTACACCGATAAACTCATCTTT.

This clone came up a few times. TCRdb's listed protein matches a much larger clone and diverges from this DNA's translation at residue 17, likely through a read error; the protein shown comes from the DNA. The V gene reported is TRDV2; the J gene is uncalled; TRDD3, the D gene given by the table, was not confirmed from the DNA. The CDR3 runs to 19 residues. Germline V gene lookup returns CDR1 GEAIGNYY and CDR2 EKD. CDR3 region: CACDSRTGGYAITGDKPIF. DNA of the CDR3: TGTGCCTGTGACTCCCGTACTGGGGGATACGCGATTACGGGTGATAAACCCATCTTT.

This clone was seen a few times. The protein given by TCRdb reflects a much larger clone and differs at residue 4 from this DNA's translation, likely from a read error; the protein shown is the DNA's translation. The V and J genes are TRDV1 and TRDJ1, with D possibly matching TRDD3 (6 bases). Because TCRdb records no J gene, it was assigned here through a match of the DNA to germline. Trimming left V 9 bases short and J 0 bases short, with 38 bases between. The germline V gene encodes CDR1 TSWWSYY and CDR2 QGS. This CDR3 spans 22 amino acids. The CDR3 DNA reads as TGTGCTCTCCTTGGGGAGGATCCTAACATTAAACTGGGTTCTCTGTACACCGATAAACTCATCTTT. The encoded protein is CALLGEDPNIKLGSLYTDKLIF.

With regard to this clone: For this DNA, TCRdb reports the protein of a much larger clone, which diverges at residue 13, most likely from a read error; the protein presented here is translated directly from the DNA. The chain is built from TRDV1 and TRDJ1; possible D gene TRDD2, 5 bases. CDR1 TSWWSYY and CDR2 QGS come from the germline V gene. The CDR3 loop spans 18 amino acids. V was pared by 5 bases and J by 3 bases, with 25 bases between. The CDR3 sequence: CALGNYLFPSYFSDKLIF. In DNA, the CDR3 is TGTGCTCTTGGGAACTACCTCTTCCCGTCTTACTTCTCCGATAAACTCATCTTT.

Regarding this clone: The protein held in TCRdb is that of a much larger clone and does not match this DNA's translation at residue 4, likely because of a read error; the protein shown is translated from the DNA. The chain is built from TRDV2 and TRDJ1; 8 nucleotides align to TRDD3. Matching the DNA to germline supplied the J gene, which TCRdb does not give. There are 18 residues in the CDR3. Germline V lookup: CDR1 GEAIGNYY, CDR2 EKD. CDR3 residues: CACVTRSGGTWYTDKLIF. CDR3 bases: TGTGCCTGTGTCACCAGGTCTGGGGGAACGTGGTACACCGATAAACTCATCTTT.

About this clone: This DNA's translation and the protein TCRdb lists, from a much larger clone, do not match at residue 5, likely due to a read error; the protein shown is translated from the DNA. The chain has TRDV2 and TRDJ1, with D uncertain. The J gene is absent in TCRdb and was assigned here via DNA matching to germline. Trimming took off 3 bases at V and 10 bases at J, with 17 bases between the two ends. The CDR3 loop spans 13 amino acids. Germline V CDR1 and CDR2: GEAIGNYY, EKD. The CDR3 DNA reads TGTGCCTGTGACGCCGGATTGGGCTGTAGACTCATCTTT. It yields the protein CACDAGLGCRLIF.

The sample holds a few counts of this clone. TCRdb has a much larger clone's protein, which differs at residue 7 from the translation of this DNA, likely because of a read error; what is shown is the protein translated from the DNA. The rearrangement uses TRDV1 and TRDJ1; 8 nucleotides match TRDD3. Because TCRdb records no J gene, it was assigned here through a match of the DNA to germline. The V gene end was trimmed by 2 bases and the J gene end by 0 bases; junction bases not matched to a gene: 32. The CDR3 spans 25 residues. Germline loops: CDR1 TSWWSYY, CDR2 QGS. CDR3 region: CALGEKAPPNPLGWDTPHYTDKLIF. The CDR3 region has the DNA TGTGCTCTTGGGGAAAAGGCACCCCCAAATCCCCTGGGATGGGATACGCCCCATTACACCGATAAACTCATCTTT.

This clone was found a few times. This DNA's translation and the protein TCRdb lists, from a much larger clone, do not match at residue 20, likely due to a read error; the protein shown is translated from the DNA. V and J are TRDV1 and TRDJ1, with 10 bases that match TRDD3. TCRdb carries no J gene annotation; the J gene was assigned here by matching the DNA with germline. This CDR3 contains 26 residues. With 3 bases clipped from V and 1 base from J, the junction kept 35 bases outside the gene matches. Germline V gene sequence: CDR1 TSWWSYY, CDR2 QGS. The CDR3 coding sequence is TGTGCTCTTGGGGAGCGCCACATTCCTTCCTCTTGGGTACTGGGGGATCAGCCCGCTTCCACCGATAAACTCATCTTT. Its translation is CALGERHIPSSWVLGDQPASTDKLIF.

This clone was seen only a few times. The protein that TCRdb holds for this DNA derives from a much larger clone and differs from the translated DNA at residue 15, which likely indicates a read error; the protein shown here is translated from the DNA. The DNA of the CDR3 is TGTGCTCTTGGGGCCCCCCCTTCCCCCGGGCCCGATAAACTCACCTTT. This codes for CALGAPPSPGPDKLTF. The V gene call is TRDV1, and the J gene call is absent. CDR3 size: 16 residues. Germline-derived CDR1 and CDR2 are TSWWSYY and QGS.

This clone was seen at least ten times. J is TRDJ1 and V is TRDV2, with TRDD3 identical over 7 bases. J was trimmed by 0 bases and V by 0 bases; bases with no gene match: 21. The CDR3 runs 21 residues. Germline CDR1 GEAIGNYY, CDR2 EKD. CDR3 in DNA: TGTGCCTGTGACACCGTTGGCTCAAGTCATCTGGGGGGACCCGACACCGATAAACTCATCTTT. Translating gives CACDTVGSSHLGGPDTDKLIF.

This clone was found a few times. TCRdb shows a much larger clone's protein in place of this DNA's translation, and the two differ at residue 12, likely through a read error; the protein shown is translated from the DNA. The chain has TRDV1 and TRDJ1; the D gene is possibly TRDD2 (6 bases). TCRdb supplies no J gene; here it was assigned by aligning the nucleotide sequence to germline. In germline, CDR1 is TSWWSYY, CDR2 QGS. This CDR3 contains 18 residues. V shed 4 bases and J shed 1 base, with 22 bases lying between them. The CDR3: CALGGAFPLLSGTDKLIF. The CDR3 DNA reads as TGTGCTCTTGGGGGGGCCTTCCCCCTCTTGTCAGGCACCGATAAACTCATCTTT.

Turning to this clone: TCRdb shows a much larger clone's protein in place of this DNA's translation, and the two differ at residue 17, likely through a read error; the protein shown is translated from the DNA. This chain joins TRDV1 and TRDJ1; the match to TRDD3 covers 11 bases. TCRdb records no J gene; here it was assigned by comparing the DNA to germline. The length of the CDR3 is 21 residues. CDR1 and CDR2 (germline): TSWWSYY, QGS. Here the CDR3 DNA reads TGTGCTCTTGCGCGCGAGCCTCAGTACTGGGGGATAGAAGAGAGGACCGGTAAACTCATCTTT. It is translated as CALAREPQYWGIEERTGKLIF.

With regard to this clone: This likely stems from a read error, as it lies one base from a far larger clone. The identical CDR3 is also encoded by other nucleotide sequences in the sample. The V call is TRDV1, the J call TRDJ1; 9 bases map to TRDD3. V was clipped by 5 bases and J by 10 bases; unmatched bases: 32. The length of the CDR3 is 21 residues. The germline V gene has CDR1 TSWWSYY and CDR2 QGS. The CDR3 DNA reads TGTGCTCTTGGGCTCCCGTTCCTACCGGCGGGTCTGGGGGATCGCAATCGGGGACTCATCTTT. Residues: CALGLPFLPAGLGDRNRGLIF.

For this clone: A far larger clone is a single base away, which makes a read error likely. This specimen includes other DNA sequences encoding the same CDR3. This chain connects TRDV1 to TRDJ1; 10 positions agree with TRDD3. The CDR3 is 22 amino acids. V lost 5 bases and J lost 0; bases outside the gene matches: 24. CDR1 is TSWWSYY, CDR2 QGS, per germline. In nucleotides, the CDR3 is TGTGCTCTTGGGAACCTCCCTACAACGGTGGTGGGGGATACCGAGTACACCGATAAACTCATCTTT. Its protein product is CALGNLPTTVVGDTEYTDKLIF.